Below, one T cell receptor beta chain is given with its context. Source study methods: Junction-only sequences produced by ImmunoSEQ had no quality scores, so filtering differed. Data came from immunoSEQ multiplex PCR; TCRdb stores just in-frame clones and leaves some out. V, J and clone size derive from that table, while D and trimming were established from the DNA sequence. Of 2 million to 2.5 million clones in the sample, more than 80% were seen once. The source of the sample is a study of shared clonotypes between healthy human individuals. The CDR3 has 15 residues. Per germline, CDR1 LNHDA and CDR2 SQIVND (reference sequence). Trimming cost V 2 bases and J 5 bases; bases outside gene matches: 6.

Sequenced material: naive CD4+ T cells from PBMCs. Documented subset: CD45RA+ positively selected. The origin of this receptor is a man younger than 30 in good health. Some clones in this sample may be carry-over from other donors' samples. The chain combines TRBV19 with TRBJ1-5; TRBD1 matches at 7 bases. For the CDR3, the DNA is TGTGCCAGTAGTATAAGGGGACAGTCGCATCAGCCCCAGCATTTT. It is translated as CASSIRGQSHQPQHF. Based on the CDR3 plus reference TRBV19 and TRBJ1-5, the full variable domain is DGGITQSPKYLFRKEGQNVTLSCEQNLNHDAMYWYRQDPGQGLRLIYYSQIVNDFQKGDIAEGYSVSREKKESFPLTVTSAQKNPTAFYLCASSIRGQSHQPQHFGDGTRLSIL.